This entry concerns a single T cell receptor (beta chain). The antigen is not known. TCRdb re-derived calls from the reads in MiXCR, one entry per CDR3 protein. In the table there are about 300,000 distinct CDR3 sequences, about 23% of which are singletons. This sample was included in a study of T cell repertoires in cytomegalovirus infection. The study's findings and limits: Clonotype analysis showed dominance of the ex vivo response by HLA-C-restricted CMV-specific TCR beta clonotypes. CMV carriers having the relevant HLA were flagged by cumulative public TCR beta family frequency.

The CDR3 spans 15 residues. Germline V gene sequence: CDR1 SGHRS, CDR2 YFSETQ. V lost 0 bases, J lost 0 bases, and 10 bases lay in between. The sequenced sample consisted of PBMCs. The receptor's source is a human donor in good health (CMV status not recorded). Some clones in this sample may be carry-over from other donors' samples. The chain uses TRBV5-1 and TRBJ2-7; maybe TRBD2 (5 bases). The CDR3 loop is CASSLAEGLSYEQYF. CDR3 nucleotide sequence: TGCGCCAGCAGCTTGGCCGAGGGTCTCTCCTACGAGCAGTACTTC.